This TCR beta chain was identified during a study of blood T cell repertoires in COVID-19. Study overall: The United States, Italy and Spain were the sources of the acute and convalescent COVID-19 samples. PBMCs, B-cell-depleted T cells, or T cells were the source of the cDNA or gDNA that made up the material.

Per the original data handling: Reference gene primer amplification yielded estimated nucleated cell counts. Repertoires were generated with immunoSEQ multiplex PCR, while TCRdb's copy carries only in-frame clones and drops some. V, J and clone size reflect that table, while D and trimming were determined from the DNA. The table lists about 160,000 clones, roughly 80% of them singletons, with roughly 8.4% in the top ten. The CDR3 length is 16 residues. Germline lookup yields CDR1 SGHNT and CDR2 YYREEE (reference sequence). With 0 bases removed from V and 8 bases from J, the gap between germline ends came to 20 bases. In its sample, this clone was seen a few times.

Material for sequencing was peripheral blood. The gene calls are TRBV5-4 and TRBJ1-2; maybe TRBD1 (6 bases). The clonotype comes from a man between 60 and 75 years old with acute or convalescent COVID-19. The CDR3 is CASSLDARGAARGYTF. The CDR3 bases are TGTGCCAGCAGCTTGGACGCCAGGGGCGCTGCAAGGGGCTACACCTTC.